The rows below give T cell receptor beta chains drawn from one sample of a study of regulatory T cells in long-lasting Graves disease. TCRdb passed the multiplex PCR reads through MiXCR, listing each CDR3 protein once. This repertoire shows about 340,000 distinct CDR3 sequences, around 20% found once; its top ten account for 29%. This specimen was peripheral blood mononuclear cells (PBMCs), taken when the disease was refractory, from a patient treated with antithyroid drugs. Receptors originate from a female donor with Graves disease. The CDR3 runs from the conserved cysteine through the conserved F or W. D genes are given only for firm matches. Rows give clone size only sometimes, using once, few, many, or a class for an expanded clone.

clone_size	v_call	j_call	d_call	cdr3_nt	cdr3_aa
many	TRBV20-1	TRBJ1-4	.	TGCAGTGCTAGGGCACGCAGCTTCTATGAAAAACTGTTTTTT	CSARARSFYEKLFF
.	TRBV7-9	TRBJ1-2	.	TGTGCCAGCAGCCTAGGAGGGGGATCGATCCATGGCTACACCTTC	CASSLGGGSIHGYTF
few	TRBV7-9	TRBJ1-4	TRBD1	TGTGCCAGCAGCAAACTGGACAGGGACCATGAAAAACTGTTTTTT	CASSKLDRDHEKLFF
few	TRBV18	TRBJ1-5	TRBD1	TGTGCCAGCTCCCCCCAGGGGGGCTTGGGTCAGCCCCAGCATTTT	CASSPQGGLGQPQHF
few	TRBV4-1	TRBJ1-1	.	TGCGCCAGCAGCCAAGCGCAGGCGAACACTGAAGCTTTCTTT	CASSQAQANTEAFF
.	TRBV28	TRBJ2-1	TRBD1	TGTGCCAGCAGTCAATTGTGGCCCCCGGGACAGGGTATCTGGAGCTCCTACAATGAGCAGTTCTTC	CASSQLWPPGQGIWSSYNEQFF
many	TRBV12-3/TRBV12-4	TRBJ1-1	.	TGTGCCAGCGAAATTCGGTCGGGAGCTGAAGCTTTCTTT	CASEIRSGAEAFF
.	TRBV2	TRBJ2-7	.	TGTGCCAGCACCCAAGGTAGCGGTACCAACGAGCAGTACTTC	CASTQGSGTNEQYF
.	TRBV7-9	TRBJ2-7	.	TGTGCCAGCAGCTGGGGCGCCCCACTCTACGAGCAGTACTTC	CASSWGAPLYEQYF
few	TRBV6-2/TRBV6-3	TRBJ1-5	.	TGTGCCAGCAACAGTTGGGGGGGGGGTAATCAGCCCCAGCATTTT	CASNSWGGGNQPQHF
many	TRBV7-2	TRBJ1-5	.	TGTGCCAGCAGCTTAGCGGGGGGGGAAGTGAATCAGCCCCAGCATTTT	CASSLAGGEVNQPQHF
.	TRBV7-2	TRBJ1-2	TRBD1	TGTGCCAGCAGCTTTAACAGGGGTAACTATGGCTACACCTTC	CASSFNRGNYGYTF
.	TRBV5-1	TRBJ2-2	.	TGCGCCAGCACACCACACACCTCGGACAGTGGAACCGGGGAGCTGTTTTTT	CASTPHTSDSGTGELFF
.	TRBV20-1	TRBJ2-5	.	TGCAGTGCTAGGGGCGACCAGGAGACCCAGTACTTC	CSARGDQETQYF
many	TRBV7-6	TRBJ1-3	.	TGTGCCAGCAGCTTAGAGGTCCCCAGGACGGAAGGAAACACCATATATTTT	CASSLEVPRTEGNTIYF
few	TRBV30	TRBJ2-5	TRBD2	TGTGCCTGGGCGACTAGCGGGGGGGAAGGGACCCAGTACTTC	CAWATSGGEGTQYF
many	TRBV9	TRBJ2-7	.	TGTGCCAGCAGTGAACCTGGGACTTCCGGGGAGCAGTACTTC	CASSEPGTSGEQYF
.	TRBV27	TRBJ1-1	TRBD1	TGTGCCAGCAAGGTTCAGGGGGTTACTGAAGCTTTCTTT	CASKVQGVTEAFF
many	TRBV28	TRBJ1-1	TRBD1	TGTGCCAGCATCAAGTTCCCTAAGGGCGGACAGGGTGTATCGAACACTGAAGCTTTCTTT	CASIKFPKGGQGVSNTEAFF
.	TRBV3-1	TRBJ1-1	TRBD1	TGTGCCAGCAGCCAAGAAAGAGGGGGGACAGGGTCCCGGGGAGCTTTCTTT	CASSQERGGTGSRGAFF
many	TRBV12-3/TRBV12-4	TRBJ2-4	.	TGTGCCAGCAGTTCTGACCTAGCCAAAAACATTCAGTACTTC	CASSSDLAKNIQYF
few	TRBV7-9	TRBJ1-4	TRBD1	TGTGCCAGCAGCTCCCAGACAGGGACGTATGAAAAACTGTTTTTT	CASSSQTGTYEKLFF
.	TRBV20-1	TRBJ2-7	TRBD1	TGCAGTACCCCGGACAGGGCCTACGAGCAGTACTTC	CSTPDRAYEQYF
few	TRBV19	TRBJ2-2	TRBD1	TGTGCCAGTAGTATTGACCGGACAGGGGCTTTCACCGGGGAGCTGTTTTTT	CASSIDRTGAFTGELFF
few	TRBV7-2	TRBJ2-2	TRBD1	TGTGCCAGCAGCTCCCGGACAGGTCTCCTCCCCGGGGAGCTGTTTTTT	CASSSRTGLLPGELFF
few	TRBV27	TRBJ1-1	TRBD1	TGTGCCAGCAGTTCCCGGACAGGGATTTACACTGAAGCTTTCTTT	CASSSRTGIYTEAFF
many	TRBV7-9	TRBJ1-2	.	TGTGCCAGCAGTGAGATTAGGGGGAATGGCTACACCTTC	CASSEIRGNGYTF
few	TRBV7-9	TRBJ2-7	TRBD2	TGTGCCAGCAGCTTAAGCGGGAGCTACTACGAGCAGTACTTC	CASSLSGSYYEQYF
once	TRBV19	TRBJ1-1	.	TGTGCCAGTAGTATAGCTGATGAGAACACTGAAGCTTTCTTT	CASSIADENTEAFF
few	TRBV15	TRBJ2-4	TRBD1	TGTGCCACCAGACTCGACAGGGGGCAAGCCAAAAACATTCAGTACTTC	CATRLDRGQAKNIQYF
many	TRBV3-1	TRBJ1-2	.	TGTGCCAGCAGCCAAGACATAGGGGCGGGCTACACCTTC	CASSQDIGAGYTF
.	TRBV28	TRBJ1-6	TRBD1	TGTGCCAGCAGTCCCGGACAGGGTAGCTCGGCACCCCTCCACTTT	CASSPGQGSSAPLHF
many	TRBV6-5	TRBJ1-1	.	TGTGCCAGCAGTTACTCGGGATGGAGTGAAGCTTTCTTT	CASSYSGWSEAFF
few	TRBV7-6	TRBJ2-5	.	TGTGCCAGCAGCCCGACACGTACCCAAGAGACCCAGTACTTC	CASSPTRTQETQYF
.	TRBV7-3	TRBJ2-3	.	TGTGCCAGCAGCCCAACTGGGGGCCCCAACACAGATACGCAGTATTTT	CASSPTGGPNTDTQYF
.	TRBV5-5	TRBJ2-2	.	TGTGCCAGCAGCTTGGCCGGGGGAATCAACACCGGGGAGCTGTTTTTT	CASSLAGGINTGELFF
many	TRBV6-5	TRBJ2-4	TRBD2	TGTGCCAGCAGTTACTCCCCAGCGGGAGGTCAAAACATTCAGTACTTC	CASSYSPAGGQNIQYF
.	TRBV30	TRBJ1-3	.	TGTGCCTGGGGACGGGACCAAGGAAACACCATATATTTT	CAWGRDQGNTIYF
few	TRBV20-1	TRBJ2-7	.	TGCAGTGCTAGTGACAGGTTCCACGAGCAGTACTTC	CSASDRFHEQYF
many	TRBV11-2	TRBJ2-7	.	TGTGCCAGCAGCTCGACTCAGGGTGCGGCCTACGAGCAGTACTTC	CASSSTQGAAYEQYF
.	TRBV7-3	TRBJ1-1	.	TGTGCCAGCAGCTTATTAGGGCTCAACACTGAAGCTTTCTTT	CASSLLGLNTEAFF
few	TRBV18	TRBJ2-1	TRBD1	TGTGCCAGCTCACCGGACAGGGGCACTGAGCAGTTCTTC	CASSPDRGTEQFF
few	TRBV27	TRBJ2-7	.	TGTGCCAGCAGTTTATCGGGGAACTACTACGAGCAGTACTTC	CASSLSGNYYEQYF
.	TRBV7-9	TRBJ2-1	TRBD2	TGTGCCAGCAGCCCGCGACTAGCGGGAGCGCCGCATGAGCAGTTCTTC	CASSPRLAGAPHEQFF
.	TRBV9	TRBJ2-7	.	TGTGCCAGCAGCCCGCCGACAGCCTCCTACGAGCAGTACTTC	CASSPPTASYEQYF
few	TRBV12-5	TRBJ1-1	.	TGTGCTAGTGGTTTGGACCACCACCGAAACCTTGGTAGAGGGACCACTGAAGCTTTCTTT	CASGLDHHRNLGRGTTEAFF
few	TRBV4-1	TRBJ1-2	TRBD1	TGCGCCAGCAGCCAAGATAAGGGGGCGAATGGCTACACCTTC	CASSQDKGANGYTF
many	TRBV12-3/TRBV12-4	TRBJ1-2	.	TGTGCCAGCAGTTTATCCAGGGAAAAAGTGGACTACACCTTC	CASSLSREKVDYTF
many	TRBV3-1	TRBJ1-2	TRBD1	TGTGCCAGCAGCCAAACGGGGCAGGGGGTAAACTATGGCTACACCTTC	CASSQTGQGVNYGYTF
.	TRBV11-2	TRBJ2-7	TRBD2	TGTGCCAGCAGCTGGACTAGCGGGGTTGGGAAGACCTACGAGCAGTACTTC	CASSWTSGVGKTYEQYF
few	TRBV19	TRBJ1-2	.	TGTGCCAGTAGTACCCCCCGGGGCCGCTATGGCTACACCTTC	CASSTPRGRYGYTF
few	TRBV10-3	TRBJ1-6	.	TGTGCCATCAGCAGACAGCAAAATTCACCCCTCCACTTT	CAISRQQNSPLHF
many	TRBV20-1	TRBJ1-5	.	TGCAGTGCTAGCGGGGGGGGCAATCAGCCCCAGCATTTT	CSASGGGNQPQHF
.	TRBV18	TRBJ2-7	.	TGTGCCAGCTCACCAGGGGCCGCCTCCTACGAGCAGTACTTC	CASSPGAASYEQYF
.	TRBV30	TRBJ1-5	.	TGTGCCTGGAGGTTAAATAGCAATCAGCCCCAGCATTTT	CAWRLNSNQPQHF
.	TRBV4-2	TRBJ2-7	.	TGTGCCAGCAGCCAAGGCCTAGTCTACGAGCAGTACTTC	CASSQGLVYEQYF
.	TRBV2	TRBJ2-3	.	TGTGCCAGCGGCGAGTTTCGGACAGATACGCAGTATTTT	CASGEFRTDTQYF
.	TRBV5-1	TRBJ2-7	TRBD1	TGCGCCAGCAGCCCTGGGGACAGGGGGAGATTCTTAGCGGGGATCTACGAGCAGTACTTC	CASSPGDRGRFLAGIYEQYF
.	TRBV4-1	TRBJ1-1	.	TGCGCCAGCAGCCAGGGCTATGGCGGCACTGAAGCTTTCTTT	CASSQGYGGTEAFF